One and the same sample provided the 12 T cell receptor beta chains below, sequenced in a study of blood T cell repertoires in COVID-19. Sequencing used immunoSEQ multiplex PCR; TCRdb keeps in-frame clones, though not all of them. The data contain tens of thousands of clones, roughly 89% of them singletons. Sequencing was performed on peripheral blood. These receptor sequences come from a man in his fifties or sixties with active COVID-19.

The chain carries TRBV5-1 and TRBJ1-4; maybe TRBD1 (5 bases). This CDR3 is 15 amino acids long. V was pared by 0 bases and J by 7 bases, with 13 bases between. Germline values: CDR1 SGHRS, CDR2 YFSETQ. DNA for the CDR3: TGCGCCAGCAGCTTGGGGGAAGGGGTGGCTGAAAAACTGTTTTTT. This sequence encodes CASSLGEGVAEKLFF.

The chain has TRBV4-2 and TRBJ2-7; 7 positions agree with TRBD2. The CDR3 extends over 16 amino acids. CDR1 and CDR2 (germline): LGHNA, YNFKEQ. V gave up 3 bases and J gave up 6 bases; unmatched junction bases: 14. Here the CDR3 DNA reads TGTGCCAGCAGCCAGACACCGCAGCGGGAAGCTCTCGAGCAGTACTTC. Translated, it gives CASSQTPQREALEQYF.

The J gene is TRBJ1-5, the V gene TRBV5-4; possible D gene TRBD1, 5 bases. The V end was cut by 1 base, the J end by 5 bases, with 13 bases between. Germline V CDR1 and CDR2: SGHNT, YYREEE (reference sequence). The CDR3 is 15 residues long. The CDR3, as DNA: TGTGCCAGCAGCTTGACTGGGGCGCCGGATCAGCCCCAGCATTTT. As protein: CASSLTGAPDQPQHF.

The chain couples TRBV4-2 to TRBJ1-4, with 9 bases that match TRBD1. The V gene end was trimmed by 4 bases and the J gene end by 0 bases; junction bases not matched to a gene: 18. Germline values: CDR1 LGHNA, CDR2 YNFKEQ. The CDR3 length is 21 residues. CDR3 in amino acids: CASSRLSHRDRVIATNEKLFF. DNA for the CDR3: TGTGCCAGCAGCCGACTCAGCCACCGGGACAGGGTTATTGCAACTAATGAAAAACTGTTTTTT.

V and J are TRBV11-3 and TRBJ2-2, with D tentatively TRBD2 (6 bases). The CDR3 sequence is 15 residues long. The V gene lost 5 bases and the J gene lost 4 bases, with 14 bases spanning the gap. CDR1 and CDR2 from the germline V gene are SGHNT and YENEEA. The CDR3 is CASSGGQDITGELFF. The CDR3 bases are TGTGCCAGCAGCGGAGGGCAAGACATCACCGGGGAGCTGTTTTTT.

The chain couples TRBV28 to TRBJ2-4; tentatively, D is TRBD2 (6 bases). V lost 4 bases, J lost 0 bases, and 19 bases lay in between. Germline CDR1 and CDR2: MDHEN and SYDVKM. The CDR3 runs to 18 residues. The CDR3 region has the DNA TGTGCCAGCAGTTCGAACCTACTGCGGGACGGAGCCAAAAACATTCAGTACTTC. This gives the protein CASSSNLLRDGAKNIQYF.

V usage is TRBV21-1 and J usage is TRBJ2-2; the DNA was not compared with TRBD2, the D call given in the table. TRBV21-1 is a documented pseudogene. The CDR3 sequence is 16 residues long. CDR3 bases: TGTGCCAGCAAAACGATGGGCGGGAGGGATGGCGGGGAGCTGTTTTTT. It codes for CASKTMGGRDGGELFF.

The rearrangement links TRBV3-1 (or the pseudogene TRBV3-2) to TRBJ2-2, with D maybe TRBD2 (6 bases). V lost 4 bases, J lost 6 bases, and 12 bases lay in between. The CDR3 covers 14 residues. CDR1 and CDR2 from the germline V gene are LGHDT and YNNKEL (reference sequence). CDR3 in amino acids: CASSLRLVPGELFF. In DNA, the CDR3 is TGTGCCAGCAGCCTCAGACTAGTCCCCGGGGAGCTGTTTTTT.

The rearrangement links TRBV7-3 to TRBJ1-6; a possible D gene is TRBD1 (6 bases). Germline V lookup: CDR1 SGHTA, CDR2 FQGTGA. This CDR3 has 15 residues. Trimming took 2 bases from V and 10 from J, leaving 15 bases between them. The CDR3, as DNA: TGTGCCAGCAGCTTACGGGGGGGGCGAGAATCACCCCTCCACTTT. This codes for CASSLRGGRESPLHF.

The chain uses TRBV5-1 and TRBJ2-5, with TRBD1 matching 11 bases. Per the germline V gene, CDR1 is SGHRS and CDR2 is YFSETQ. Trimming cost V 8 bases and J 5 bases; bases outside gene matches: 8. This CDR3 contains 14 residues. The chain's CDR3 is CASRKGTGGETQYF. For the CDR3, the DNA is TGCGCCAGTCGGAAGGGGACAGGGGGGGAGACCCAGTACTTC.

This clone was detected once. The chain carries TRBV9 and TRBJ2-1; possibly TRBD1 for D (5 bases). Germline loops: CDR1 SGDLS, CDR2 YYNGEE. Trimming pared 3 bases from V and 5 bases from J, leaving 15 bases between. This CDR3 has 15 amino acids. CDR3 bases: TGTGCCAGCAGCGCCTCCCCCAGGGTGGACAATGAGCAGTTCTTC. Protein: CASSASPRVDNEQFF. Drawing the rest from reference TRBV9 and TRBJ2-1, the complete variable domain is DSGVTQTPKHLITATGQRVTLRCSPRSGDLSVYWYQQSLDQGLQFLIQYYNGEERAKGNILERFSAQQFPDLHSELNLSSLELGDSALYFCASSASPRVDNEQFFGPGTRLTVL.

The V call is TRBV29-1, the J call TRBJ1-5, with 7 positions matching TRBD1. There are 14 residues in the CDR3. Germline loops: CDR1 SQVTM, CDR2 ANQGSEA. Trimming cost V 5 bases and J 1 base; bases outside gene matches: 5. CDR3 sequence: CSVRDSESNQPQHF. In DNA, the CDR3 is TGCAGCGTTCGGGACAGTGAGAGCAATCAGCCCCAGCATTTT. The full variable domain, rest sourced from reference TRBV29-1 and TRBJ1-5, is SAVISQKPSRDICQRGTSLTIQCQVDSQVTMMFWYRQQPGQSLTLIATANQGSEATYESGFVIDKFPISRPNLTFSTLTVSNMSPEDSSIYLCSVRDSESNQPQHFGDGTRLSIL.